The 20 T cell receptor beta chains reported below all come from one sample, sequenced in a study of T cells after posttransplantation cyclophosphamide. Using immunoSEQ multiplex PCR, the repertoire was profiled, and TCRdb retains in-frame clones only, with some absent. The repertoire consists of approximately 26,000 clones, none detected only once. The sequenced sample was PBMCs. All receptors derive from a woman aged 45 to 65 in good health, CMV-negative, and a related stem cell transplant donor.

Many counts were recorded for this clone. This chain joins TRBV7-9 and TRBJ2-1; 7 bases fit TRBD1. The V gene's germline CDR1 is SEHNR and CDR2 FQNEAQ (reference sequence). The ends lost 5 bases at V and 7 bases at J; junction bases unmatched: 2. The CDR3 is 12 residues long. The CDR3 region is CASSTQGNEQFF. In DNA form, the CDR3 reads TGTGCCAGCAGCACACAGGGGAATGAGCAGTTCTTC.

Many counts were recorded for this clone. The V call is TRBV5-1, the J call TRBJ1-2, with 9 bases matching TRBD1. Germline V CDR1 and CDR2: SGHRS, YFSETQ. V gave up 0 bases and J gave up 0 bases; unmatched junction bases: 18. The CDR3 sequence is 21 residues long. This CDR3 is CASSLAGTGFGEGYSNYGYTF. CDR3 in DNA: TGCGCCAGCAGCTTGGCCGGGACAGGGTTCGGGGAAGGATATTCTAACTATGGCTACACCTTC. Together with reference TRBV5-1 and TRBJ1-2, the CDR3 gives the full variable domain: KAGVTQTPRYLIKTRGQQVTLSCSPISGHRSVSWYQQTPGQGLQFLFEYFSETQRNKGNFPGRFSGRQFSNSRSEMNVSTLELGDSALYLCASSLAGTGFGEGYSNYGYTFGSGTRLTVV.

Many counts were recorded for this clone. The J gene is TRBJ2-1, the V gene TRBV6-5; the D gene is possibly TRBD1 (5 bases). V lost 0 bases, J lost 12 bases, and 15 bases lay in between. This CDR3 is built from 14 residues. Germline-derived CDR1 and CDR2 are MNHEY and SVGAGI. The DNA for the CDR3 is TGTGCCAGCAGTTACTCTAGGGGTAGGATGGGGCAGTTCTTC. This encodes CASSYSRGRMGQFF.

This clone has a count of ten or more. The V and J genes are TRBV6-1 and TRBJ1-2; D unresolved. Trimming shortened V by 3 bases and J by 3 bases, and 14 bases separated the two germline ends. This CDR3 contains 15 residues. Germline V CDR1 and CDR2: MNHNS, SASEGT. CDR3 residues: CASSDFVRIYYGYTF. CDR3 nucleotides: TGTGCCAGCAGTGACTTCGTCAGGATTTACTATGGCTACACCTTC.

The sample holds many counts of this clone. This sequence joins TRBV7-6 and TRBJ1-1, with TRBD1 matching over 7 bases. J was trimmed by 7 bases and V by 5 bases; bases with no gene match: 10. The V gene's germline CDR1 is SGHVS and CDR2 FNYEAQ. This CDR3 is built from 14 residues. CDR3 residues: CASSPRTGRDEAFF. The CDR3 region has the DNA TGTGCCAGCAGCCCCAGGACAGGAAGGGATGAAGCTTTCTTT.

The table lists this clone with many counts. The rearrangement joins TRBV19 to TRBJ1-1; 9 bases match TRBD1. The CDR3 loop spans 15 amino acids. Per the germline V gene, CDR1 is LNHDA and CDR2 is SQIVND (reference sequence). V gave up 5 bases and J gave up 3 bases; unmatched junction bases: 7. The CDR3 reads CASSARTGGYTEAFF. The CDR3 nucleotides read TGTGCCAGTAGTGCACGTACAGGGGGCTACACTGAAGCTTTCTTT.

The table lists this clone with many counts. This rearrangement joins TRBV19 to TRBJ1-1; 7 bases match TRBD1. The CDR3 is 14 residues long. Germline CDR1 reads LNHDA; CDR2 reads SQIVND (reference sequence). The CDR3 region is CGAGGQFMNTEAFF. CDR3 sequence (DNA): TGTGGGGCTGGGGGACAGTTCATGAACACTGAAGCTTTCTTT.

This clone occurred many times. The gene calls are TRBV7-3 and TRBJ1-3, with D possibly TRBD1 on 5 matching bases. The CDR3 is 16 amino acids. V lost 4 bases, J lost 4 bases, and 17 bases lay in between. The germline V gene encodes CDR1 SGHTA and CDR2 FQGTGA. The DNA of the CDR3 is TGTGCCAGCAGCTCCTCCCCCGCAGGGTCCGGAAACACCATATATTTT. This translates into CASSSSPAGSGNTIYF.

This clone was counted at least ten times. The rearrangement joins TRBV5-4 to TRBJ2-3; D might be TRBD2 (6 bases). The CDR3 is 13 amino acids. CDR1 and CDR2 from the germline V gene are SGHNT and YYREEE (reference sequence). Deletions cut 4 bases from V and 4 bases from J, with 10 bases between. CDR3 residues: CASSQGGADTQYF. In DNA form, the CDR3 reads TGTGCCAGCAGCCAAGGAGGGGCAGATACGCAGTATTTT.

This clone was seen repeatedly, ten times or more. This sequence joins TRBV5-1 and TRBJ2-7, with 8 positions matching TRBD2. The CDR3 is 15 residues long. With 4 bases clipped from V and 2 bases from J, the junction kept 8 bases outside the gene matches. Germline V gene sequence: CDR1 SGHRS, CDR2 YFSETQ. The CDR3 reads CASSPTSGIPYEQYF. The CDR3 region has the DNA TGCGCCAGCAGCCCCACTAGCGGAATACCCTACGAGCAGTACTTC.

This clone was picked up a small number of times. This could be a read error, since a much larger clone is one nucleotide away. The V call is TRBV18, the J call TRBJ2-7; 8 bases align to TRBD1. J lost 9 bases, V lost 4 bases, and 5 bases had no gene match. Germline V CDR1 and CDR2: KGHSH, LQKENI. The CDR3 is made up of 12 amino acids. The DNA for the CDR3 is TGTGCCAGCTCACTGACAGGGGACGGGCAGTACTTC. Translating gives CASSLTGDGQYF.

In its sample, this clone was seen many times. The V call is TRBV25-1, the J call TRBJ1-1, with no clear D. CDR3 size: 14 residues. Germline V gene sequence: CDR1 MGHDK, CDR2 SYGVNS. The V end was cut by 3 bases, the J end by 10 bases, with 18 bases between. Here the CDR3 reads CASSDVTAGPAAFF. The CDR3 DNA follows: TGTGCCAGCAGTGACGTGACCGCTGGGCCCGCAGCTTTCTTT.

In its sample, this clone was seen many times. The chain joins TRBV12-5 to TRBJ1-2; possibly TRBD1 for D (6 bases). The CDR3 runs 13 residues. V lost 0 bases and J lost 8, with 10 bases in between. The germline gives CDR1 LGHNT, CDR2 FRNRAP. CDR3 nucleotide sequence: TGTGCTAGTGGTTTGGTGGGGGCCGGCGGCTACACCTTC. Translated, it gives CASGLVGAGGYTF.

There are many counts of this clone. DNA of the CDR3: TGTGCCAGCAGCCTAAGCGGGGGGGGCAGGGATACGCAGTATTTT. Its protein is CASSLSGGGRDTQYF. This rearrangement joins TRBV9 to TRBJ2-3; 10 bases line up with TRBD2. In germline, CDR1 is SGDLS, CDR2 YYNGEE. This CDR3 has 15 amino acids. Unmatched junction bases numbered 8, after V lost 4 bases and J lost 6 bases.

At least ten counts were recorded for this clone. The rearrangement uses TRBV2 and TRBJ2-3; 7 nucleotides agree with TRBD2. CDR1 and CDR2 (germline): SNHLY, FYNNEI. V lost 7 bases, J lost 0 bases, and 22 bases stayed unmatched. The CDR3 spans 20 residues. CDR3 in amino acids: CASKPPGGLGIRTSTDTQYF. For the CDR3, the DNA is TGTGCCAGCAAACCGCCCGGGGGGTTAGGCATACGCACTAGCACAGATACGCAGTATTTT. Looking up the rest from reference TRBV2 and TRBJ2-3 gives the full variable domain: EPEVTQTPSHQVTQMGQEVILRCVPISNHLYFYWYRQILGQKVEFLVSFYNNEISEKSEIFDDQFSVERPDGSNFTLKIRSTKLEDSAMYFCASKPPGGLGIRTSTDTQYFGPGTRLTVL.

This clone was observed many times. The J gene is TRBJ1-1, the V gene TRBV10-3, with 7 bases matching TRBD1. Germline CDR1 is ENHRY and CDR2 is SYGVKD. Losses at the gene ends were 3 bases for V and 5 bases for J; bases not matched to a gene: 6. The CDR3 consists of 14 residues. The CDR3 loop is CAISDKGAQTEAFF. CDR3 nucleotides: TGTGCCATCAGTGATAAGGGGGCGCAGACTGAAGCTTTCTTT.

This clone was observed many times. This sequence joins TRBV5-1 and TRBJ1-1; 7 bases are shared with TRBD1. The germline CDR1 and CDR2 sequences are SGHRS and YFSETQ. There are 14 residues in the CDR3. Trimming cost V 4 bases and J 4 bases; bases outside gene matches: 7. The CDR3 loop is CASSASYRGTEAFF. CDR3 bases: TGCGCCAGCAGCGCCTCCTACAGGGGCACTGAAGCTTTCTTT.

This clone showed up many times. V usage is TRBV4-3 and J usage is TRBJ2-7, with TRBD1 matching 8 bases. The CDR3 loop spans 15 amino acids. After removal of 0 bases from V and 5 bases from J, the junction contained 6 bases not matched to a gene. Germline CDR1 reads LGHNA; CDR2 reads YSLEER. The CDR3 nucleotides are TGCGCCAGCAGCCAAGATAGGACAGGGTTCCACGAGCAGTACTTC. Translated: CASSQDRTGFHEQYF.

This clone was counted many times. This CDR3 is CASSEVRGLGNTEAFF. The CDR3 nucleotides read TGCGCCAGCAGTGAAGTCAGGGGGCTCGGGAACACTGAAGCTTTCTTT. The rearrangement links TRBV10-1 to TRBJ1-1; 8 bases match TRBD1. V lost 3 bases and J lost 1; bases outside the gene matches: 7. Germline CDR1 and CDR2: WNHNN and SYGVQD (reference sequence). The CDR3 extends over 16 amino acids.

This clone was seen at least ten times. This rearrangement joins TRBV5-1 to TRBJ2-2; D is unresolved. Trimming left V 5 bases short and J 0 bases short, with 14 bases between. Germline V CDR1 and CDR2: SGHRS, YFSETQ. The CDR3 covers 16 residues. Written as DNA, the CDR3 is TGCGCCAGCAGTTATACCACAGTCACGAACACCGGGGAGCTGTTTTTT. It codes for CASSYTTVTNTGELFF.